This entry lists 19 T cell receptor beta chains sequenced from one sample in a study of beta chain features in type 1 diabetes. Findings and limits, study-wide: For Type 1 diabetes patients, all four CD4+ subsets carried TCRB CDR3s that were moderately but significantly shorter.

Sequencing targeted expressed TCRB transcripts, as all isolated RNA had been reverse transcribed. Assay used: immunoSEQ multiplex PCR; TCRdb lists only in-frame clones, some missing. Among around 250,000 clones listed, about 13% were seen once. These TCRs' antigens remain unknown. Sequencing was done on a sample of naive CD4+ T cells from blood. The receptors stem from a man aged 25 to 45 with type 1 diabetes.

This clone was seen a few times. The genes are TRBV6-6 and TRBJ1-5; tentative D call: TRBD1 (6 bases). The CDR3 loop spans 15 amino acids. Germline V lookup: CDR1 MNHNY, CDR2 SVGAGI (reference sequence). V was trimmed by 5 bases and J by 6 bases, leaving 17 bases between them. In nucleotides, the CDR3 is TGTGCCAGCAGTACCCTGGGAGGGGGAGTTCAGCCCCAGCATTTT. This gives the protein CASSTLGGGVQPQHF.

The V call is TRBV15, the J call TRBJ1-2; D may be TRBD1 (6 bases). The CDR3 is 14 amino acids. The V gene lost 5 bases and the J gene lost 8 bases, with 18 bases spanning the gap. Germline-derived CDR1 and CDR2 are LNHNV and YYDKDF (reference sequence). The DNA of the CDR3 is TGTGCCACCAGCCCCCGACAGGACTCAGGGGGCTACACCTTC. It codes for CATSPRQDSGGYTF.

The rearrangement links TRBV5-4 to TRBJ2-7; possibly TRBD2 for D (6 bases). Germline V gene sequence: CDR1 SGHNT, CDR2 YYREEE (reference sequence). The CDR3 runs to 13 residues. The germline V and J ends were trimmed by 0 bases and 2 bases, with 6 bases remaining between them. The CDR3 loop reads CASSLGEAYEQYF. For the CDR3, the DNA is TGTGCCAGCAGCTTGGGGGAGGCCTACGAGCAGTACTTC.

This clone was detected only a few times. The genes are TRBV27 and TRBJ2-5, with TRBD2 identical over 10 bases. Unmatched junction bases numbered 6, after V lost 6 bases and J lost 2 bases. Germline CDR1 and CDR2: MNHEY and SMNVEV (reference sequence). The CDR3 runs 15 residues. CDR3 amino acids: CASRSGLATQETQYF. The CDR3 coding sequence is TGTGCCAGCAGATCGGGACTAGCGACTCAAGAGACCCAGTACTTC.

The chain recombines TRBV28 with TRBJ1-2, with D maybe TRBD1 (5 bases). Germline V gene sequence: CDR1 MDHEN, CDR2 SYDVKM. Trimming shortened V by 4 bases and J by 5 bases, and 14 bases separated the two germline ends. There are 14 residues in the CDR3. DNA of the CDR3: TGTGCCAGCAGTTCCCCGGGGGATTGGTATGGCTACACCTTC. Protein product: CASSSPGDWYGYTF.

This clone occurred a few times. Other DNA sequences within the sample encode an identical CDR3. The chain is built from TRBV9 and TRBJ2-2; TRBD2 matches 8 bases. Losses at the gene ends were 0 bases for V and 4 bases for J; bases not matched to a gene: 2. The CDR3 has 15 residues. CDR1 is SGDLS, CDR2 YYNGEE, per germline. The CDR3 nucleotides read TGTGCCAGCAGCGTAGGACTAGCGTCCACCGGGGAGCTGTTTTTT. Translating it yields CASSVGLASTGELFF. The complete variable domain, with remaining parts taken from reference TRBV9 and TRBJ2-2, reads DSGVTQTPKHLITATGQRVTLRCSPRSGDLSVYWYQQSLDQGLQFLIQYYNGEERAKGNILERFSAQQFPDLHSELNLSSLELGDSALYFCASSVGLASTGELFFGEGSRLTVL.

This clone appeared a few times. This sequence joins TRBV4-1 and TRBJ2-7, with 9 positions matching TRBD2. The CDR3 has 17 residues. Germline V CDR1 and CDR2: MGHRA, YSYEKL. The ends lost 1 base at V and 2 bases at J; junction bases unmatched: 9. CDR3 residues: CASSQGSRLAETYEQYF. The CDR3 nucleotides are TGCGCCAGCAGCCAAGGTTCCCGACTAGCGGAAACCTACGAGCAGTACTTC.

The rearrangement uses TRBV15 and TRBJ2-1; TRBD1 is a possible D gene (6 bases). Germline V gene lookup returns CDR1 LNHNV and CDR2 YYDKDF (reference sequence). Trimming pared 0 bases from V and 6 bases from J, leaving 12 bases between. The CDR3 is 15 amino acids. Here the CDR3 reads CATSRDRLGGNEQFF. The CDR3 DNA is TGTGCCACCAGCAGAGATCGCCTAGGGGGCAATGAGCAGTTCTTC.

The DNA for the CDR3 is TGCGCCAGCAGCTTGGCCGGGACAGGGAGAGGGGGGTTCTCTGAAGCTTTCTTT. Translating gives CASSLAGTGRGGFSEAFF. The chain employs TRBV5-1 and TRBJ1-1; 9 bases match TRBD1. CDR3 size: 18 residues. Germline V gives CDR1 SGHRS, CDR2 YFSETQ. V dropped 0 bases and J dropped 6; count of bases not matched to a gene: 15.

The chain recombines TRBV5-4 with TRBJ2-3, with TRBD2 matching 8 bases. The J segment lost 2 bases and the V segment lost 3 bases, leaving 2 bases of the junction unmatched. This CDR3 spans 14 amino acids. Germline loops: CDR1 SGHNT, CDR2 YYREEE (reference sequence). CDR3 amino acids: CASSWTSNTDTQYF. The CDR3 DNA reads as TGTGCCAGCAGCTGGACTAGCAACACAGATACGCAGTATTTT.

The table lists this clone with a few counts. The chain is built from TRBV28 and TRBJ2-7, with 7 nucleotides matching TRBD1. Germline V gene data show CDR1 as MDHEN and CDR2 as SYDVKM. Trimming at V came to 7 bases and at J to 4 bases, leaving 10 bases not matched to a gene. The CDR3 runs to 14 residues. The CDR3 sequence: CASTLTGNMYEQYF. CDR3 coding DNA: TGTGCCAGCACCCTGACAGGGAATATGTACGAGCAGTACTTC.

This chain uses TRBV30 with TRBJ2-7; D gene ambiguous. Trimming left V 1 base short and J 1 base short, with 8 bases between. The CDR3 totals 13 residues. Germline V gives CDR1 GTSNPN, CDR2 SVGIG (reference sequence). CDR3 sequence (DNA): TGTGCCTGGAGTGGCGGCCTGTCCTACGAGCAGTACTTC. This codes for CAWSGGLSYEQYF.

V gene TRBV9 combines with J gene TRBJ2-6, with a possible D match to TRBD1 (5 bases). The germline V gene has CDR1 SGDLS and CDR2 YYNGEE. The CDR3 is made up of 19 amino acids. Trimming took 0 bases from V and 0 from J, leaving 16 bases between them. As DNA, the CDR3 is TGTGCCAGCAGCGTAGAAGTTGGGGCTTACAGCTCTGGGGCCAACGTCCTGACTTTC. Its translation: CASSVEVGAYSSGANVLTF.

This clone came up a few times. The V and J genes are TRBV2 and TRBJ1-2, with D tentatively TRBD1 (5 bases). Germline V gene lookup returns CDR1 SNHLY and CDR2 FYNNEI. V was pared by 7 bases and J by 5 bases, with 11 bases between. CDR3 length: 12 amino acids. CDR3 coding DNA: TGTGCCAGCAACCGACAGACGTATGGCTACACCTTC. Translated: CASNRQTYGYTF.

The rearrangement links TRBV27 to TRBJ1-2; D not certain. Germline CDR1 MNHEY, CDR2 SMNVEV (reference sequence). Deletions cut 4 bases from V and 0 bases from J, with 12 bases between. The CDR3 spans 15 residues. The CDR3 region is CASSSYAGTNYGYTF. CDR3 in DNA: TGTGCCAGCAGTTCCTACGCCGGGACTAACTATGGCTACACCTTC.

V is TRBV29-1 and J is TRBJ1-3; D might be TRBD1 (5 bases). The CDR3 is made up of 17 amino acids. The germline CDR1 and CDR2 sequences are SQVTM and ANQGSEA. V was shortened by 3 bases and J by 0 bases, with 18 bases between the two germline ends. The CDR3 sequence: CSVERVSGDYSGNTIYF. The CDR3 DNA sequence: TGCAGCGTTGAGAGGGTTTCGGGGGATTACTCTGGAAACACCATATATTTT. Full variable domain (missing parts from reference TRBV29-1 and TRBJ1-3): SAVISQKPSRDICQRGTSLTIQCQVDSQVTMMFWYRQQPGQSLTLIATANQGSEATYESGFVIDKFPISRPNLTFSTLTVSNMSPEDSSIYLCSVERVSGDYSGNTIYFGEGSWLTVV.

This clone showed up just a few times. At one boundary the junction diverges from the germline segment, which might be a read error. The J gene is TRBJ2-7, the V gene TRBV2; 11 nucleotides match TRBD2. The CDR3 runs to 12 residues. Per germline, CDR1 SNHLY and CDR2 FYNNEI. CDR3 loop: CASSISGRAFKF. CDR3 in DNA: TGTGCCAGCAGTATTAGCGGGAGGGCCTTTAAGTTC.

The chain recombines TRBV15 with TRBJ2-7, with a possible D match to TRBD1 (5 bases). Germline V CDR1 and CDR2: LNHNV, YYDKDF (reference sequence). CDR3 size: 15 residues. Trimming cost V 0 bases and J 2 bases, with 11 bases left between them. The CDR3 DNA reads as TGTGCCACCAGCAGAGAAACAGGCGGAACCTACGAGCAGTACTTC. Its translation is CATSRETGGTYEQYF.

This clone was seen only a few times. This chain uses TRBV15 with TRBJ1-1; D may be TRBD1 (5 bases). The CDR3 has 14 amino acids. With 1 base removed from V and 1 base from J, the gap between germline ends came to 7 bases. Germline CDR1 reads LNHNV; CDR2 reads YYDKDF (reference sequence). CDR3 region: CATSRAQGNTEAFF. In DNA form, the CDR3 reads TGTGCCACCAGCAGAGCCCAGGGGAACACTGAAGCTTTCTTT.